A selection of T cell receptor beta chains follows, all from one sample in a study of OX40 agonist ivuxolimab in advanced cancers. Repertoires were generated with immunoSEQ multiplex PCR, while TCRdb's copy carries only in-frame clones and drops some. The data hold tens of thousands of clones, with approximately 86% observed a single time. Sample: CD4+ or CD8+ T cells sorted from blood, taken in a trial of the OX40 agonist ivuxolimab. All receptors derive from an adult with an advanced solid tumor such as melanoma, head and neck, liver or kidney cancer. Both conserved end residues are part of each CDR3. D genes are given only for firm matches. Some rows mark clone size as missing; the rest say once, few, many or name a class of expanded clone.

TRBV28,TRBJ2-1,NA,NA,TGTGCCAGCAGGGCCTGGGACAATGAGCAGTTCTTC,CASRAWDNEQFF
TRBV7-9,TRBJ2-7,NA,NA,TGTGCCAGCAGCTTAGCGGGGGGCTCCTACGAGCAGTACTTC,CASSLAGGSYEQYF
TRBV9,TRBJ1-4,NA,NA,TGTGCCAGCAGCGTAGATGACAGTGCGGATGGTTTAAATGAAAAACTGTTTTTT,CASSVDDSADGLNEKLFF
TRBV6-6,TRBJ2-7,few,TRBD1,TGTGCCAGCAGTTACTCGGTCGGACAGGGGAACGAGCAGTACTTC,CASSYSVGQGNEQYF
TRBV9,TRBJ2-1,few,TRBD2,TGTGCCAGCAGCGGCGGACTAGTTAAGAATGAGCAGTTCTTC,CASSGGLVKNEQFF
TRBV5-6,TRBJ2-7,NA,NA,TGTGCCAGCAGCTTGGGGGCAGGGGCCTACGAGCAGTACTTC,CASSLGAGAYEQYF
TRBV28,TRBJ1-2,NA,TRBD1,TGTGCCAGCAGTCCCAACAGGGGGGCTGACTATGGCTACACCTTC,CASSPNRGADYGYTF
TRBV7-3,TRBJ2-2,NA,NA,TGTGCCAGCAGCTCTGGACAGAGCGAGAACACCGGGGAGCTGTTTTTT,CASSSGQSENTGELFF
TRBV18,TRBJ2-1,medium-sized,NA,TGTGCCAGCTCACACGTCGATCTAGGACCATACAATGAGCAGTTCTTC,CASSHVDLGPYNEQFF
TRBV11-2,TRBJ2-7,few,NA,TGTGCCAGCAGCACCAGGGATACCGGACAATACGAGCAGTACTTC,CASSTRDTGQYEQYF
TRBV16,TRBJ2-7,NA,TRBD2,TGTGCCAGCAGCCAATTCCGCCCGGGACTAGCGGGCGACTACGAGCAGTACTTC,CASSQFRPGLAGDYEQYF